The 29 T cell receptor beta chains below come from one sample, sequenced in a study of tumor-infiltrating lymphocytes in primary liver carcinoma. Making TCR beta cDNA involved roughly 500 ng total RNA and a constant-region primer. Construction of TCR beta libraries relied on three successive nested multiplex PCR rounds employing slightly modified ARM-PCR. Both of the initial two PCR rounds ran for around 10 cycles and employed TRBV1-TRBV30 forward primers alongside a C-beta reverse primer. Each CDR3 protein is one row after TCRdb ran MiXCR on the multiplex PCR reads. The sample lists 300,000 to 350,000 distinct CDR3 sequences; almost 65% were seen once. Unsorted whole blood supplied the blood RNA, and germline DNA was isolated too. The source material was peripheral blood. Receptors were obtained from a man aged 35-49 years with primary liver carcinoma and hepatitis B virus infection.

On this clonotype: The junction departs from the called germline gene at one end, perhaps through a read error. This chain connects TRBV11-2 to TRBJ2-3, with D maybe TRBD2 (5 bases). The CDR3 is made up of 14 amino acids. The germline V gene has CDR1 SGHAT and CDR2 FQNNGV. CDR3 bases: TGTGCCAGCAGCCTCGGGGTTAGCACAGATACACAGTATTTT. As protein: CASSLGVSTDTQYF.

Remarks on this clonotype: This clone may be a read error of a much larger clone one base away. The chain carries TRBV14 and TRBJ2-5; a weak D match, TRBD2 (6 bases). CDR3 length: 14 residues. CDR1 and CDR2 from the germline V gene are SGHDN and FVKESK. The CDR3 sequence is CDSSGRDYQETQYF. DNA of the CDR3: TGTGACAGCAGCGGGCGGGACTACCAAGAGACCCAGTACTTC.

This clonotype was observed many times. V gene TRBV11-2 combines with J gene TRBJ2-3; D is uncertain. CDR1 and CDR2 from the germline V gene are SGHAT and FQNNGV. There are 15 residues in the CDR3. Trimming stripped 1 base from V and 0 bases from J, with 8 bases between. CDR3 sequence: CASSLVGGSTDTQYF. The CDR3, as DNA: TGTGCCAGCAGCTTAGTAGGTGGTAGCACAGATACGCAGTATTTT.

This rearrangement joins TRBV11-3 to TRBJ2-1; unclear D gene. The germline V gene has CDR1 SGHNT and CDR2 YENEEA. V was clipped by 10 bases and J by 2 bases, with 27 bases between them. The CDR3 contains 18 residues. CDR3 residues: CANILETPGGPAYNEQFF. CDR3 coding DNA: TGTGCCAACATTCTCGAGACCCCTGGCGGACCGGCCTACAATGAGCAGTTCTTC.

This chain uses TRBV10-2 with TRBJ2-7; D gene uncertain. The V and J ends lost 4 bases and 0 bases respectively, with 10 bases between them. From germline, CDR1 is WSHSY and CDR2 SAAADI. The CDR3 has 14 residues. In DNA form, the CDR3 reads TGCGCCAGCAGTGTACCATCGAACTCCTACGAGCAGTACTTC. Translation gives CASSVPSNSYEQYF.

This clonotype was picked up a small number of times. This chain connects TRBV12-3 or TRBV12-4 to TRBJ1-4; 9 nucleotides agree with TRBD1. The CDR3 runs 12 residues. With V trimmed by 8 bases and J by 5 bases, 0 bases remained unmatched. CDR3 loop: CASGTGNEKLFF. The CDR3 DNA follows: TGTGCCAGCGGGACAGGGAATGAAAAACTGTTTTTT.

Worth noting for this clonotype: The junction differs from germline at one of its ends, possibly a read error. The CDR3 is CASSPGTGRYEQYF. Here the CDR3 DNA reads TGTGCCAGCAGTCCCGGGACAGGACGCTACGAACAGTACTTC. V and J are TRBV6-5 and TRBJ2-7, with 8 positions matching TRBD1. The CDR3 is 14 amino acids. Germline CDR1 is MNHEY and CDR2 is SVGAGI.

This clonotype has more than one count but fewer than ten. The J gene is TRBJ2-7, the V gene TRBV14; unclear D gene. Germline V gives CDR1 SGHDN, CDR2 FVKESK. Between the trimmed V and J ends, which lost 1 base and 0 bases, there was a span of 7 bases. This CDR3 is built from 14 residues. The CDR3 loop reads CASSQVGSSYEQYF. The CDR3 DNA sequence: TGTGCCAGCAGCCAAGTAGGCAGCTCCTACGAGCAGTACTTC.

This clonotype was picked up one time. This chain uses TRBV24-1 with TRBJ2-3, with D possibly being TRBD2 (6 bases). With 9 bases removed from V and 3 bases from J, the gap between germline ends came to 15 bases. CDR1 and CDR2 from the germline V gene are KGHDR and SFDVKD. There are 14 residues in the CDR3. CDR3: CATDTGVGTDTQYF. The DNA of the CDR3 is TGTGCCACCGATACGGGAGTGGGAACAGATACGCAGTATTTT.

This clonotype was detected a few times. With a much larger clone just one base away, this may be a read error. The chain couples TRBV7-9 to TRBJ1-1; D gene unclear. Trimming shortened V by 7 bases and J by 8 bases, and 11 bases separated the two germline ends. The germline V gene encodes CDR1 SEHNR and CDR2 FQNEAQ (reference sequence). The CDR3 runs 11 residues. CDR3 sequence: CASNSQREAFF. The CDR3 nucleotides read TGTGCCAGCAACTCTCAGAGAGAAGCTTTCTTT. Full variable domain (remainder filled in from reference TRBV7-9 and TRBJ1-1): DTGVSQNPRHKITKRGQNVTFRCDPISEHNRLYWYRQTLGQGPEFLTYFQNEAQLEKSRLLSDRFSAERPKGSFSTLEIQRTEQGDSAMYLCASNSQREAFFGQGTRLTVV.

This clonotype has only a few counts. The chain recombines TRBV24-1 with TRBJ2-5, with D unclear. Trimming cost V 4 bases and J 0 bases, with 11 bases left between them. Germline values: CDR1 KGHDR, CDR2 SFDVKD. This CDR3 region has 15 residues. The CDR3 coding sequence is TGTGCCACCAGTGACAAGGGTGTGGACCAAGAGACCCAGTACTTC. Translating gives CATSDKGVDQETQYF.

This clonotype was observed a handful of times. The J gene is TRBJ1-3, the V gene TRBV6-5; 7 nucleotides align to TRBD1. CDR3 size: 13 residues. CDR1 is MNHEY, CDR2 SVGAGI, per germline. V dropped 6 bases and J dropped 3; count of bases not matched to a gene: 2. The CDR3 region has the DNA TGTGCCAGCAGGGACAGGATTGGAAACACCATATATTTT. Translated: CASRDRIGNTIYF.

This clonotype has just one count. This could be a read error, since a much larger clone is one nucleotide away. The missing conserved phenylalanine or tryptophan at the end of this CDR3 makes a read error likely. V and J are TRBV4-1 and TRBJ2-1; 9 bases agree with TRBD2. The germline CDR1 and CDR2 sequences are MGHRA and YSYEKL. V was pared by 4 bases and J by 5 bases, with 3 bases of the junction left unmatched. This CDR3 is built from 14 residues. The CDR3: CASSRGGRDNEQFL. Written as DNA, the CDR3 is TGCGCCAGCAGCCGAGGCGGGAGGGACAATGAGCAGTTCCTC.

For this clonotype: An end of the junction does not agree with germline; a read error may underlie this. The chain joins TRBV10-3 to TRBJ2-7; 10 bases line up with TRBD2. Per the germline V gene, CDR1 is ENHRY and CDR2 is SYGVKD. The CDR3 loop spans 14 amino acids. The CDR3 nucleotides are TGTGCCATCAGTGAACTAGCGGGGTCCTACAAGCAGTACTTC. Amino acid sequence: CAISELAGSYKQYF.

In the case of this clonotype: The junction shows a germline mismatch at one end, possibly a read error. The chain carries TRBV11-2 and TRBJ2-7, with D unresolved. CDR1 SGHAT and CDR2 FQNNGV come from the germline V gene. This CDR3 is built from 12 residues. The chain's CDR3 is CVSSLISSGQYF. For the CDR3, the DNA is TGCGTCAGCAGCTTAATCTCATCGGGGCAGTACTTC.

As DNA, the CDR3 is TGTGCCAGCAGTGAAGGACTGAGAATCGCTGAAAACACCATATATTTT. This codes for CASSEGLRIAENTIYF. The chain uses TRBV6-1 and TRBJ1-3; no clear D gene. The CDR3 is 16 residues long. Germline V gives CDR1 MNHNS, CDR2 SASEGT. V was shortened by 1 base and J by 6 bases, with 16 bases between the two germline ends.

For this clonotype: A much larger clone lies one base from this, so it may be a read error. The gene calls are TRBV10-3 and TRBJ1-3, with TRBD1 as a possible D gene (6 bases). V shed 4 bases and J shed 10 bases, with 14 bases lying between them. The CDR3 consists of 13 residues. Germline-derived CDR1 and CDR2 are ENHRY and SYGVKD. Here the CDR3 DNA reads TGTGCCATCAGTGGGGACACTCCAGGTACCATATATTTT. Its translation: CAISGDTPGTIYF.

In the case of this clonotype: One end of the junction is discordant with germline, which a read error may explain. The CDR3 DNA sequence: TGTCCCAGCAGCCAGGACGGAAGCTTTCTAACCCTCCACTTT. As protein: CPSSQDGSFLTLHF. This sequence joins TRBV12-3 or TRBV12-4 and TRBJ1-6, with D unresolved. This CDR3 has 14 residues.

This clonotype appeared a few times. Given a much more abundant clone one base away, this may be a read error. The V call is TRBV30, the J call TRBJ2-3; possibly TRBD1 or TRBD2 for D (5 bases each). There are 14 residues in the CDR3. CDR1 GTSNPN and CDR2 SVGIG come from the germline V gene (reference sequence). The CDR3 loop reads CAWSVAGGQDTQCF. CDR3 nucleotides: TGTGCCTGGAGTGTGGCTGGGGGTCAAGATACGCAGTGTTTT.

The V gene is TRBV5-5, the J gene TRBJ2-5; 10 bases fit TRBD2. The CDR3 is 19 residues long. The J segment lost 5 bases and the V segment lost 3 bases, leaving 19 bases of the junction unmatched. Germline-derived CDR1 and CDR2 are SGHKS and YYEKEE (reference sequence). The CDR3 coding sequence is TGTGCCAGCAGCTGGGACAGAGGGACTAGCGAACCAAATAGGGAGACCCAGTACTTC. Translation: CASSWDRGTSEPNRETQYF.

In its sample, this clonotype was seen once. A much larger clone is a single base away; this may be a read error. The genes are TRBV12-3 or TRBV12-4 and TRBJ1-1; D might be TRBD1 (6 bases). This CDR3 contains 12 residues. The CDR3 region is CPSSRQGQVAFF. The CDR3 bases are TGTCCCAGCAGCCGTCAGGGGCAAGTGGCTTTCTTT.

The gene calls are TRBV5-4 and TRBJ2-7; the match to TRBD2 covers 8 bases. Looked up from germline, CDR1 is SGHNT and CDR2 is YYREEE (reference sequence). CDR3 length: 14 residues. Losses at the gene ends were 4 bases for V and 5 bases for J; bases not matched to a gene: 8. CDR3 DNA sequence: TGTGCCAGCAGCCCAAGCGGGAGATTCGACGAGCAGTACTTC. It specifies CASSPSGRFDEQYF.

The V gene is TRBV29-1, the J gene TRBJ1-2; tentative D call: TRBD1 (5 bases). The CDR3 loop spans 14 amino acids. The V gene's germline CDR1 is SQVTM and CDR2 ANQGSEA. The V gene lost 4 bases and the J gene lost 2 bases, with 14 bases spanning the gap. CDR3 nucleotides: TGCAGCGTTGCCTGTGAAGACAGCAACTATGGCTACACCTTC. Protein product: CSVACEDSNYGYTF.

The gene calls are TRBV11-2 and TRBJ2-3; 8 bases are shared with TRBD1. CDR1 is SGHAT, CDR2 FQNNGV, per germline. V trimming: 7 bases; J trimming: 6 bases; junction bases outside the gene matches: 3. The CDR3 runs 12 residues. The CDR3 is CASNRQGDTQYF. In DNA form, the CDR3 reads TGTGCCAGCAACCGACAGGGGGATACGCAGTATTTT.

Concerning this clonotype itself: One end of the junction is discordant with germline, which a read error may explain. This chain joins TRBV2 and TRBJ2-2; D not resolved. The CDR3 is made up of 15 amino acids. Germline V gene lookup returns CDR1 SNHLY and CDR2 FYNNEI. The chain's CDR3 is CACSEGKQNTGELFF. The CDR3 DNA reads TGTGCCTGCAGTGAAGGGAAACAGAACACCGGGGAGCTGTTTTTT.

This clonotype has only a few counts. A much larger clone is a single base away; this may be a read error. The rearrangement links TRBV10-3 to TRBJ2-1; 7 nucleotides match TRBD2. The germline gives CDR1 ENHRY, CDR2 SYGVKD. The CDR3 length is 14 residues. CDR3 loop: CAISEREGLIEQLF. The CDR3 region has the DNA TGTGCCATCAGTGAGAGGGAGGGCCTTATTGAGCAGCTCTTC.

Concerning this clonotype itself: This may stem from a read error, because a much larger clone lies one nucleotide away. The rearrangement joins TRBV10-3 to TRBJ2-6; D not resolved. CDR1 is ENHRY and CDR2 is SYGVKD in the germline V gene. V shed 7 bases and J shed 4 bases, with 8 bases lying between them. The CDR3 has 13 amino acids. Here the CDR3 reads CAIIEAGANVLTF. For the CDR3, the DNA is TGTGCCATCATTGAAGCGGGGGCCAACGTCCTGACTTTC.

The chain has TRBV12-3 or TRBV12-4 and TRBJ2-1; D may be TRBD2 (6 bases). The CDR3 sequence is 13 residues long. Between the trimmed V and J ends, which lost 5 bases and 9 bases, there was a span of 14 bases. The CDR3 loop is CASSPNWRGEQFF. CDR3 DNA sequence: TGTGCCAGCAGTCCTAACTGGAGGGGTGAGCAGTTCTTC.

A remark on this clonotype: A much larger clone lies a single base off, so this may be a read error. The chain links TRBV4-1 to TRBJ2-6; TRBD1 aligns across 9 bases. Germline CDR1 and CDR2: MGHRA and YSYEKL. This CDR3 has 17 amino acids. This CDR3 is CASSPRDRVSGANALTF. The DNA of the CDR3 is TGCGCCAGCAGCCCCCGGGACAGGGTGTCAGGGGCCAACGCCCTGACTTTC.